Shown below are 32 T cell receptor beta chains from a single sample sequenced in a study of T cell changes during pregnancy in multiple sclerosis. Only in-frame clones appear in the TCRdb table, and some are missing; sequencing was by immunoSEQ multiplex PCR. This sample yields 45,000 to 60,000 clones, of which under 95% are seen a single time; approximately 3% belongs to the top ten. The specimen was CD8+ T cells from peripheral blood mononuclear cells, collected before pregnancy. The receptors were sampled from a female donor with multiple sclerosis, enrolled in a pregnancy study.

This clone was seen only a few times. The chain carries TRBV19 and TRBJ2-7; no definite D call. The CDR3 sequence is 14 residues long. The V end was cut by 1 base, the J end by 0 bases, with 7 bases between. Germline CDR1 reads LNHDA; CDR2 reads SQIVND (reference sequence). In DNA form, the CDR3 reads TGTGCCAGTAGTATAGTGGGCAGCTCCTACGAGCAGTACTTC. Translation gives CASSIVGSSYEQYF. The whole variable domain, remainder taken from reference TRBV19 and TRBJ2-7, is DGGITQSPKYLFRKEGQNVTLSCEQNLNHDAMYWYRQDPGQGLRLIYYSQIVNDFQKGDIAEGYSVSREKKESFPLTVTSAQKNPTAFYLCASSIVGSSYEQYFGPGTRLTVT.

This clone came up once. The gene calls are TRBV7-2 and TRBJ2-5; 12 bases match TRBD2. This CDR3 has 19 residues. V shed 5 bases, J shed 5 bases, and the junction held 18 bases outside the gene matches. Germline CDR1 and CDR2: SGHTA and FQGNSA. For the CDR3, the DNA is TGTGCCAGCAGCCCAACAGGGCCTAGCGGGGGGGCCTCAAAGGAGACCCAGTACTTC. Protein product: CASSPTGPSGGASKETQYF. Full variable domain (missing parts from reference TRBV7-2 and TRBJ2-5): GAGVSQSPSNKVTEKGKDVELRCDPISGHTALYWYRQSLGQGLEFLIYFQGNSAPDKSGLPSDRFSAERTGGSVSTLTIQRTQQEDSAVYLCASSPTGPSGGASKETQYFGPGTRLLVL.

There are a few counts of this clone. V gene TRBV9 combines with J gene TRBJ2-2, with 9 bases lining up with TRBD1. The V segment lost 3 bases and the J segment 5 bases; nucleotides outside the gene matches: 11. The CDR3 consists of 17 residues. The V gene's germline CDR1 is SGDLS and CDR2 YYNGEE. CDR3 protein: CASSGTGTGKWTGELFF. The CDR3 DNA reads as TGTGCCAGCAGCGGTACCGGGACAGGGAAATGGACCGGGGAGCTGTTTTTT.

V usage is TRBV19 and J usage is TRBJ2-7; possibly TRBD2 for D (5 bases). Trimming took 5 bases from V and 0 from J, leaving 14 bases between them. The CDR3 contains 15 residues. Germline CDR1 reads LNHDA; CDR2 reads SQIVND (reference sequence). CDR3 in amino acids: CASSPAGGSSYEQYF. In DNA form, the CDR3 reads TGTGCCAGTAGTCCCGCGGGTGGGAGCTCCTACGAGCAGTACTTC.

The chain has TRBV7-9 and TRBJ2-3; 8 nucleotides agree with TRBD2. The CDR3 totals 15 residues. Germline V gene lookup returns CDR1 SEHNR and CDR2 FQNEAQ (reference sequence). With V trimmed by 5 bases and J by 3 bases, 7 bases remained unmatched. The DNA for the CDR3 is TGTGCCAGCAGCCCTCCCGGGGGGGCGACAGATACGCAGTATTTT. Translated, it gives CASSPPGGATDTQYF.

The chain has TRBV7-6 and TRBJ2-3; TRBD1 matches at 10 bases. Germline CDR1 and CDR2: SGHVS and FNYEAQ. The CDR3 spans 15 residues. Trimming removed 9 bases from V and 1 base from J; junction bases left unmatched: 7. This chain's CDR3 is CASHAGTGGTDTQYF. CDR3 bases: TGTGCCAGTCACGCCGGGACAGGGGGCACAGATACGCAGTATTTT.

V is TRBV6-5 and J is TRBJ1-2; D is ambiguous. Germline V CDR1 and CDR2: MNHEY, SVGAGI. The ends were cut back, 0 bases at V and 8 bases at J, with 16 bases in the middle. CDR3 length: 15 residues. The CDR3 sequence: CASSYSISGSGGYTF. In DNA, the CDR3 is TGTGCCAGCAGTTACTCGATTTCGGGGTCAGGAGGCTACACCTTC.

This chain connects TRBV7-3 to TRBJ2-5, with TRBD2 matching 13 bases. This CDR3 has 16 amino acids. Germline V gene data show CDR1 as SGHTA and CDR2 as FQGTGA. Germline trimming cut 5 bases from V and 2 bases from J; bases unmatched to any gene: 5. CDR3 region: CASSARLAGGQETQYF. In nucleotides, the CDR3 is TGTGCCAGCAGCGCCCGACTAGCGGGGGGTCAAGAGACCCAGTACTTC. Supplemented by reference TRBV7-3 and TRBJ2-5, the full variable domain reads GAGVSQTPSNKVTEKGKYVELRCDPISGHTALYWYRQSLGQGPEFLIYFQGTGAADDSGLPNDRFFAVRPEGSVSTLKIQRTERGDSAVYLCASSARLAGGQETQYFGPGTRLLVL.

The V and J genes are TRBV7-9 and TRBJ2-1; D gene unclear. The V end was cut by 7 bases, the J end by 8 bases, with 21 bases between. This CDR3 contains 15 residues. The germline gives CDR1 SEHNR, CDR2 FQNEAQ (reference sequence). The DNA for the CDR3 is TGTGCCAGCACCCATCCGCGCCGAGAAGTGCATGAGCAGTTCTTC. Its protein product is CASTHPRREVHEQFF.

The J gene is TRBJ1-1, the V gene TRBV19, with D unclear. The germline V gene encodes CDR1 LNHDA and CDR2 SQIVND (reference sequence). V lost 2 bases to trimming and J lost 8 bases, with 15 bases between them. The CDR3 contains 14 residues. The CDR3 region is CASSITLGGEEAFF. The CDR3 DNA follows: TGTGCCAGTAGTATAACATTGGGCGGGGAGGAAGCTTTCTTT.

V usage is TRBV27 and J usage is TRBJ2-1; the match to TRBD2 covers 13 bases. V was clipped by 5 bases and J by 2 bases; unmatched bases: 9. The CDR3 runs to 18 residues. Germline V gene data show CDR1 as MNHEY and CDR2 as SMNVEV (reference sequence). CDR3 sequence reads: CASSNQLAGGFPYNEQFF. The DNA for the CDR3 is TGTGCCAGCAGTAACCAACTAGCGGGGGGGTTCCCCTACAATGAGCAGTTCTTC.

This chain links TRBV9 with TRBJ2-5; 9 bases line up with TRBD2. CDR1 SGDLS and CDR2 YYNGEE come from the germline V gene. Trimming cost V 0 bases and J 4 bases; bases outside gene matches: 7. The CDR3 has 16 residues. CDR3 sequence (DNA): TGTGCCAGCAGCGTAGTGGCGGGGGGGCCGCGAGAGACCCAGTACTTC. This translates into CASSVVAGGPRETQYF.

V gene TRBV27 combines with J gene TRBJ1-1, with 7 bases lining up with TRBD1. CDR1 is MNHEY, CDR2 SMNVEV, per germline (reference sequence). CDR3 size: 15 residues. With 1 base clipped from V and 1 base from J, the junction kept 3 bases outside the gene matches. The CDR3 DNA follows: TGTGCCAGCAGTTTATTACGGGACAGGAACACTGAAGCTTTCTTT. Protein: CASSLLRDRNTEAFF.

V and J are TRBV7-9 and TRBJ1-2; possibly TRBD1 for D (6 bases). The length of the CDR3 is 14 residues. CDR1 and CDR2 (germline): SEHNR, FQNEAQ (reference sequence). V was shortened by 5 bases and J by 4 bases, with 14 bases between the two germline ends. CDR3 coding DNA: TGTGCCAGCAGCCAAACGGCCAGGGGCTATGGCTACACCTTC. Translation: CASSQTARGYGYTF.

The CDR3 sequence: CASSDVGGNTEAFF. The DNA for the CDR3 is TGTGCCAGCAGTGACGTGGGGGGTAACACTGAAGCTTTCTTT. This chain connects TRBV6-1 to TRBJ1-1; D perhaps matches TRBD1 (5 bases). The CDR3 runs 14 residues. The V gene lost 3 bases and the J gene lost 2 bases, with 10 bases spanning the gap. Germline assignment: CDR1 MNHNS and CDR2 SASEGT.

Only a few counts were recorded for this clone. The gene calls are TRBV21-1 and TRBJ1-2. TRBV21-1 is an annotated pseudogene. The CDR3 length is 15 residues. CDR3 region: CASSKELAEFYGYTF. The CDR3 bases are TGTGCCAGCAGCAAAGAGCTCGCCGAATTCTATGGCTACACCTTC.

The chain employs TRBV5-6 and TRBJ1-5; no definite D call. There are 15 residues in the CDR3. V was clipped by 0 bases and J by 3 bases, with 10 bases between them. Per germline, CDR1 SGHDT and CDR2 YYEEEE. CDR3 residues: CASSLGGIFNQPQHF. CDR3 DNA sequence: TGTGCCAGCAGCTTGGGAGGGATCTTCAATCAGCCCCAGCATTTT.

Notes on this clone: Just one base apart from a much larger clone, this may be a read error. The V and J genes are TRBV4-2 and TRBJ1-5; D gene uncertain. V lost 3 bases and J lost 4, with 22 bases in between. The CDR3 is 18 amino acids. Germline V gene sequence: CDR1 LGHNA, CDR2 YNFKEQ. The CDR3: CASSQAGEGGSRNQPQHF. The CDR3 region has the DNA TGTGCCAGCAGCCAGGCCGGGGAGGGTGGATCAAGGAATCAGCCCCAGCATTTT.

The V gene is TRBV5-4, the J gene TRBJ2-1; D gene uncertain. Trimming shortened V by 0 bases and J by 10 bases, and 8 bases separated the two germline ends. CDR3 length: 12 amino acids. Looked up from germline, CDR1 is SGHNT and CDR2 is YYREEE (reference sequence). The CDR3, as DNA: TGTGCCAGCAGCTTGGGACTTCTGGAGCAGTTCTTC. It encodes CASSLGLLEQFF.

The chain links TRBV6-5 to TRBJ2-7; TRBD2 is a possible D gene (6 bases). The length of the CDR3 is 13 residues. Germline V gene data show CDR1 as MNHEY and CDR2 as SVGAGI. The V gene lost 6 bases and the J gene lost 2 bases, with 11 bases spanning the gap. The CDR3 protein is CASRLALAYEQYF. DNA for the CDR3: TGTGCCAGCAGGCTAGCGCTAGCCTACGAGCAGTACTTC.

The genes are TRBV20-1 and TRBJ1-2; D is ambiguous. Germline V CDR1 and CDR2: DFQATT, SNEGSKA (reference sequence). This CDR3 comprises 11 residues. Trimming took off 3 bases at V and 8 bases at J, with 10 bases between the two ends. The CDR3 here is CSASYVEGYTF. In DNA, the CDR3 is TGCAGTGCTAGTTACGTCGAGGGCTACACCTTC.

The V gene is TRBV4-1, the J gene TRBJ1-2, with TRBD1 matching over 9 bases. CDR1 and CDR2 from the germline V gene are MGHRA and YSYEKL. Trimming at V came to 0 bases and at J to 8 bases, leaving 13 bases not matched to a gene. The CDR3 contains 17 residues. CDR3 in DNA: TGCGCCAGCAGCCAAGAGAGGGGGACAGGGACCCTATTGGGCTACACCTTC. Its protein is CASSQERGTGTLLGYTF.

CDR3 region: CASSPGQTSYGYTF. Here the CDR3 DNA reads TGTGCCAGCAGCCCGGGACAGACCTCCTATGGCTACACCTTC. V and J are TRBV5-5 and TRBJ1-2; TRBD1 matches at 7 bases. CDR3 size: 14 residues. Trimming cost V 4 bases and J 4 bases; bases outside gene matches: 7. Germline loops: CDR1 SGHKS, CDR2 YYEKEE (reference sequence). Filled out from reference TRBV5-5 and TRBJ1-2, the complete variable domain reads DAGVTQSPTHLIKTRGQQVTLRCSPISGHKSVSWYQQVLGQGPQFIFQYYEKEERGRGNFPDRFSARQFPNYSSELNVNALLLGDSALYLCASSPGQTSYGYTFGSGTRLTVV.

This chain links TRBV5-5 with TRBJ1-1; D is ambiguous. V lost 1 base to trimming and J lost 4 bases, with 14 bases between them. In germline, CDR1 is SGHKS, CDR2 YYEKEE (reference sequence). The CDR3 totals 15 residues. The CDR3 here is CASSLLVGSGTEAFF. CDR3 nucleotides: TGTGCCAGCAGCTTGCTCGTGGGAAGCGGCACTGAAGCTTTCTTT.

The count of this clone is one. The V call is TRBV6-6, the J call TRBJ2-7; maybe TRBD1 (7 bases). The CDR3 has 15 amino acids. CDR1 is MNHNY and CDR2 is SVGAGI in the germline V gene (reference sequence). V was pared by 6 bases and J by 1 base, with 16 bases between. CDR3 loop: CASRPQGGTSYEQYF. In nucleotides, the CDR3 is TGTGCCAGCAGGCCTCAGGGGGGAACTTCCTACGAGCAGTACTTC.

V usage is TRBV14 and J usage is TRBJ2-7; no reliable D call. The germline gives CDR1 SGHDN, CDR2 FVKESK. V was pared by 2 bases and J by 2 bases, with 4 bases between. The CDR3 contains 12 residues. DNA for the CDR3: TGTGCCAGCAGCCAAAGCGCCTACGAGCAGTACTTC. Residues: CASSQSAYEQYF.

This chain links TRBV19 with TRBJ1-6; no clear D. CDR3 size: 17 residues. Germline V CDR1 and CDR2: LNHDA, SQIVND (reference sequence). V lost 4 bases to trimming and J lost 5 bases, with 18 bases between them. The CDR3 DNA sequence: TGTGCCAGTAGTAATCTCGCAGGATGGGTCGATAATTCACCCCTCCACTTT. This gives the protein CASSNLAGWVDNSPLHF. Together with reference TRBV19 and TRBJ1-6, the CDR3 gives the full variable domain: DGGITQSPKYLFRKEGQNVTLSCEQNLNHDAMYWYRQDPGQGLRLIYYSQIVNDFQKGDIAEGYSVSREKKESFPLTVTSAQKNPTAFYLCASSNLAGWVDNSPLHFGNGTRLTVT.

This clone appeared many times. The rearrangement uses TRBV6-1 and TRBJ2-6, with D maybe TRBD2 (6 bases). The length of the CDR3 is 16 residues. The V end was cut by 2 bases, the J end by 1 base, with 9 bases between. CDR1 is MNHNS, CDR2 SASEGT, per germline. The CDR3 loop is CASSETGGSGANVLTF. The CDR3 DNA follows: TGTGCCAGCAGTGAAACTGGAGGGTCTGGGGCCAACGTCCTGACTTTC.

This rearrangement joins TRBV7-3 to TRBJ1-1; the D is unclear. This CDR3 region has 16 residues. Looked up from germline, CDR1 is SGHTA and CDR2 is FQGTGA. V lost 2 bases, J lost 1 base, and 14 bases lay in between. The DNA for the CDR3 is TGTGCCAGCAGCTTAGGTGTGGCAGGCGAGAACACTGAAGCTTTCTTT. Translating it yields CASSLGVAGENTEAFF. Filled out from reference TRBV7-3 and TRBJ1-1, the complete variable domain reads GAGVSQTPSNKVTEKGKYVELRCDPISGHTALYWYRQSLGQGPEFLIYFQGTGAADDSGLPNDRFFAVRPEGSVSTLKIQRTERGDSAVYLCASSLGVAGENTEAFFGQGTRLTVV.

This clone was counted once. This chain uses TRBV12-5 with TRBJ2-2; possible D gene TRBD1, 5 bases. The CDR3 runs to 15 residues. Germline lookup yields CDR1 LGHNT and CDR2 FRNRAP. V was shortened by 3 bases and J by 4 bases, with 12 bases between the two germline ends. The CDR3 loop reads CASGFPPGSTGELFF. The CDR3 DNA reads TGTGCTAGTGGTTTCCCCCCAGGGTCCACCGGGGAGCTGTTTTTT.

CDR3 amino acids: CASSEPGQAQEEQYF. The DNA for the CDR3 is TGTGCCAGCAGTGAACCGGGACAGGCCCAAGAAGAGCAGTACTTC. V is TRBV6-1 and J is TRBJ2-7, with 8 bases matching TRBD1. Germline V gene lookup returns CDR1 MNHNS and CDR2 SASEGT. This CDR3 contains 15 residues. V gave up 2 bases and J gave up 7 bases; unmatched junction bases: 10.

J is TRBJ1-2 and V is TRBV7-9; D ambiguous. From germline, CDR1 is SEHNR and CDR2 FQNEAQ (reference sequence). Trimming left V 8 bases short and J 0 bases short, with 10 bases between. This CDR3 region has 13 residues. CDR3 loop: CASLGGTNYGYTF. The CDR3 DNA reads TGTGCCAGCCTGGGAGGGACTAACTATGGCTACACCTTC.